This T cell receptor (beta chain) was obtained from a study of T cell repertoires in cytomegalovirus infection. Remarks on this clonotype: What it binds is unknown.

The germline V and J ends were trimmed by 4 bases and 10 bases, with 17 bases remaining between them. Germline values: CDR1 SEHNR, CDR2 FQNEAQ (reference sequence). The CDR3 extends over 14 amino acids. TCRdb recomputed calls from the reads with MiXCR, one row per CDR3 protein. The table shows a few hundred thousand distinct CDR3 sequences, with approximately 25% occurring only once. The V call is TRBV7-9, the J call TRBJ2-1; D is possibly TRBD1 or TRBD2 (5 bases each). The sequence derives from a human donor in good health (CMV status not recorded). Some clones in this sample may be carry-over from other donors' samples. The sequenced sample was cultured PBMCs, obtained from culture after CMV antigen stimulation. The CDR3 bases are TGTGCCAGCAGCTCCATTGAGGGTTCAGGGGAGCAGTTCTTC. Translated: CASSSIEGSGEQFF.